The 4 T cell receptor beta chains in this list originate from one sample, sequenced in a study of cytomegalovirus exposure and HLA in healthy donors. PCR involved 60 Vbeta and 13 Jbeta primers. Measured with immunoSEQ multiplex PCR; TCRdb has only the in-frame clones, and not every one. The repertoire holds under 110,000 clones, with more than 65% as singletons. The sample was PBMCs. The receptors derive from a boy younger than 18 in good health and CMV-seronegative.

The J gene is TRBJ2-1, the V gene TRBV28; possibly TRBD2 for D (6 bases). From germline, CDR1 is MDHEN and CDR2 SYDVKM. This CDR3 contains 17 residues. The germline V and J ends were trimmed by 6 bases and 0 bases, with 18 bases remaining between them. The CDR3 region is CASSRKPRETSYNEQFF. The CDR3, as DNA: TGTGCCAGCAGCCGGAAACCCCGGGAGACCTCCTACAATGAGCAGTTCTTC.

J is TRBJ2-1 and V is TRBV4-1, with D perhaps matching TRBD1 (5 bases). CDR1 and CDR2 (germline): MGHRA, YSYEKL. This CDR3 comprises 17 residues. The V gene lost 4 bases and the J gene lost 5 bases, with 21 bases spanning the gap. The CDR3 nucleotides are TGCGCCAGCAGCCTACCTCGCCGACAGTGGGTAAACAATGAGCAGTTCTTC. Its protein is CASSLPRRQWVNNEQFF.

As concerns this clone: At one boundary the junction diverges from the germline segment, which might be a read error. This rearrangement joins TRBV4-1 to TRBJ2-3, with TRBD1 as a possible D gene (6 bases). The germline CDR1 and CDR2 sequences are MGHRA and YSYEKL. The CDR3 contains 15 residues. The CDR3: CASSQGSGGTDTQYF. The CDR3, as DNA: TGCGCCAGCAGTCAAGGTTCAGGGGGCACAGATACGCAGTATTTT.

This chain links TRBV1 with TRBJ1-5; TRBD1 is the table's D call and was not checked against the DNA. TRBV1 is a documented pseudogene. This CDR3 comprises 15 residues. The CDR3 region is CTSSRNRVSNQPQHF. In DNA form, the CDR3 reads TGCACCAGCAGCCGGAACAGGGTAAGCAATCAGCCCCAGCATTTT.